One sample yielded the 32 T cell receptor beta chains listed below, sequenced in a study of beta chain features in type 1 diabetes. Isolated RNA was reverse transcribed in full, so expressed TCRB transcripts were sequenced. Data came from immunoSEQ multiplex PCR; TCRdb stores just in-frame clones and leaves some out. The sample lists over 120,000 clones; around 8.7% were seen once. The sequenced material came from central memory CD4+ T cells from blood. These TCRs come from a man between 18 and 35 years old in good health.

The V call is TRBV6-5, the J call TRBJ1-2; D perhaps matches TRBD1 (6 bases). Trimming pared 6 bases from V and 4 bases from J, leaving 12 bases between. Germline V gene sequence: CDR1 MNHEY, CDR2 SVGAGI. The CDR3 sequence is 13 residues long. CDR3 protein: CASSPQGSYGYTF. CDR3 coding DNA: TGTGCCAGCAGCCCTCAGGGGAGCTATGGCTACACCTTC.

This clone was detected a few times. The chain has TRBV10-3 and TRBJ1-2; D is possibly TRBD1 (6 bases). CDR3 size: 16 residues. Germline CDR1 reads ENHRY; CDR2 reads SYGVKD. V lost 0 bases and J 3 bases, leaving 14 bases between the germline ends. CDR3 in DNA: TGTGCCATCAGTGAGTCGACCGGACAGAGATACTATGGCTACACCTTC. Translating it yields CAISESTGQRYYGYTF.

J is TRBJ2-1 and V is TRBV6-1; 7 bases map to TRBD2. V was clipped by 3 bases and J by 4 bases; unmatched bases: 6. The CDR3 loop spans 15 amino acids. Germline V gene sequence: CDR1 MNHNS, CDR2 SASEGT. This chain's CDR3 is CASSDRAGDYNEQFF. CDR3 in DNA: TGTGCCAGCAGTGACCGTGCGGGAGATTACAATGAGCAGTTCTTC.

This clone has only a few counts. V is TRBV21-1 and J is TRBJ2-7; TRBD2, the D gene given by the table, was not confirmed from the DNA. TRBV21-1 is a pseudogene. This CDR3 region has 15 residues. The DNA of the CDR3 is TGTGCCAGCAGCAAAGTGGGGACTAGCACGTTCGAGCAGTACTTC. Residues: CASSKVGTSTFEQYF.

This chain connects TRBV9 to TRBJ2-5, with D possibly TRBD2 on 5 matching bases. Looked up from germline, CDR1 is SGDLS and CDR2 is YYNGEE. The CDR3 loop spans 14 amino acids. Trimming cost V 4 bases and J 3 bases, with 13 bases left between them. DNA of the CDR3: TGTGCCAGCAGCTCCTGGAGCGGAAAAGAGACCCAGTACTTC. Its protein product is CASSSWSGKETQYF.

The CDR3 sequence: CASRGTDTQYF. The CDR3 DNA is TGTGCCAGCCGCGGGACAGATACGCAGTATTTT. The chain links TRBV18 to TRBJ2-3; the D gene is possibly TRBD2 (5 bases). Germline assignment: CDR1 KGHSH and CDR2 LQKENI. V dropped 8 bases and J dropped 3 bases, with 6 bases sitting between them. The CDR3 covers 11 residues.

This clone was counted ten times or more. Just one base apart from a much larger clone, this may be a read error. The chain combines TRBV5-4 with TRBJ2-5; 9 bases line up with TRBD1. V shed 2 bases and J 3 bases; nucleotides not matched to a gene: 2. This CDR3 comprises 14 residues. Germline V gene data show CDR1 as SGHNT and CDR2 as YYREEE (reference sequence). The CDR3 loop reads CASSLGQGKETQYF. In DNA, the CDR3 is TGTGCCAGCAGCTTAGGACAGGGGAAAGAGACCCAGTACTTC.

This clone was detected only a few times. The J gene is TRBJ1-5, the V gene TRBV27; D is perhaps TRBD1 (5 bases). Germline V gene sequence: CDR1 MNHEY, CDR2 SMNVEV (reference sequence). Trimming took off 4 bases at V and 3 bases at J, with 10 bases between the two ends. The CDR3 contains 14 residues. In DNA form, the CDR3 reads TGTGCCAGCAGTTCCCAGGGCCCCAATCAGCCCCAGCATTTT. Translation gives CASSSQGPNQPQHF.

This clone has just a few counts. This may arise from a read error, as a much more abundant clone is one base away. The sample has other DNA sequences that encode this CDR3 too. This rearrangement joins TRBV7-8 to TRBJ2-7; D unresolved. The CDR3 totals 11 residues. Trimming took 2 bases from V and 4 from J, leaving 3 bases between them. The germline V gene has CDR1 SGHVS and CDR2 FQNEAQ. In DNA, the CDR3 is TGTGCCAGCAGCTTACGGTACGAGCAGTACTTC. It is translated as CASSLRYEQYF.

V and J are TRBV9 and TRBJ2-7; 9 bases line up with TRBD2. V trimming: 1 base; J trimming: 4 bases; junction bases outside the gene matches: 9. This CDR3 contains 16 residues. Per the germline V gene, CDR1 is SGDLS and CDR2 is YYNGEE. CDR3 region: CASSVTIAGAGYEQYF. In DNA form, the CDR3 reads TGTGCCAGCAGCGTAACGATAGCGGGGGCCGGGTACGAGCAGTACTTC.

This sequence joins TRBV18 and TRBJ2-5; the D gene is possibly TRBD2 (5 bases). V was pared by 4 bases and J by 5 bases, with 11 bases between. The germline gives CDR1 KGHSH, CDR2 LQKENI. The CDR3 runs to 13 residues. The chain's CDR3 is CASSRGPQETQYF. The CDR3 region has the DNA TGTGCCAGCTCACGAGGGCCTCAGGAGACCCAGTACTTC.

The rearrangement joins TRBV6-6 to TRBJ2-1; 8 positions agree with TRBD2. Germline lookup yields CDR1 MNHNY and CDR2 SVGAGI (reference sequence). Trimming removed 3 bases from V and 7 bases from J; junction bases left unmatched: 11. The CDR3 consists of 16 residues. This CDR3 is CASSYPLAAGENEQFF. The CDR3 coding sequence is TGTGCCAGCAGTTATCCACTAGCGGCGGGGGAGAATGAGCAGTTCTTC.

This clone has at least ten counts. Other DNA sequences from this sample encode an identical CDR3 as well. The genes are TRBV7-9 and TRBJ2-5; D ambiguous. This CDR3 spans 11 amino acids. Germline V lookup: CDR1 SEHNR, CDR2 FQNEAQ (reference sequence). Trimming removed 5 bases at V and 5 bases at J, with 6 bases between. CDR3 sequence (DNA): TGTGCCAGCAGCCCTCAGGAGACCCAGTACTTC. Translated: CASSPQETQYF.

This chain connects TRBV7-9 to TRBJ2-1; 8 nucleotides match TRBD2. Trimming cost V 5 bases and J 5 bases; bases outside gene matches: 14. Germline CDR1 is SEHNR and CDR2 is FQNEAQ (reference sequence). The CDR3 has 17 amino acids. The CDR3 is CASSPVPGGGRNNEQFF. In nucleotides, the CDR3 is TGTGCCAGCAGCCCCGTCCCTGGCGGGGGGCGGAACAATGAGCAGTTCTTC.

This rearrangement joins TRBV27 to TRBJ2-1; the match to TRBD1 covers 7 bases. CDR3 size: 16 residues. The V and J ends lost 5 bases and 4 bases, in that order; junction bases with no gene match: 11. CDR1 MNHEY and CDR2 SMNVEV come from the germline V gene (reference sequence). In nucleotides, the CDR3 is TGTGCCAGCAGTCAACTCGGGACAGCGGATTACAATGAGCAGTTCTTC. Translating gives CASSQLGTADYNEQFF.

This clone was observed many times. The CDR3 DNA sequence: TGTGCCAGCAGCTTCGGGACAGGTCAGGGGTATACGCAGTATTTT. Its translation: CASSFGTGQGYTQYF. The gene calls are TRBV5-6 and TRBJ2-3; 8 bases line up with TRBD1. Germline V gene lookup returns CDR1 SGHDT and CDR2 YYEEEE. V dropped 2 bases and J dropped 7; count of bases not matched to a gene: 9. This CDR3 region has 15 residues. Filled out from reference TRBV5-6 and TRBJ2-3, the complete variable domain reads DAGVTQSPTHLIKTRGQQVTLRCSPKSGHDTVSWYQQALGQGPQFIFQYYEEEERQRGNFPDRFSGHQFPNYSSELNVNALLLGDSALYLCASSFGTGQGYTQYFGPGTRLTVL.

In this sample, this clone turned up a few times. The chain couples TRBV4-1 to TRBJ2-3, with TRBD2 matching over 15 bases. The CDR3 has 18 amino acids. V dropped 3 bases and J dropped 5; count of bases not matched to a gene: 9. Germline values: CDR1 MGHRA, CDR2 YSYEKL. The CDR3 region is CASSQGLAGGDVGDTQYF. For the CDR3, the DNA is TGCGCCAGCAGCCAGGGACTAGCGGGGGGCGACGTGGGAGATACGCAGTATTTT.

This clone was seen only a few times. The chain has TRBV7-6 and TRBJ2-6, with a tentative D call TRBD1 (5 bases). V was clipped by 2 bases and J by 0 bases, with 14 bases between them. Germline values: CDR1 SGHVS, CDR2 FNYEAQ. This CDR3 is built from 18 residues. This chain's CDR3 is CASSLLEQGTSGANVLTF. CDR3 DNA: TGTGCCAGCAGCTTACTCGAGCAGGGCACCTCTGGGGCCAACGTCCTGACTTTC.

This chain links TRBV13 with TRBJ1-1, with 9 bases matching TRBD1. The CDR3 sequence is 16 residues long. The junction had 8 bases not matched to a gene; V was cut back by 5 bases and J by 1 base. Germline assignment: CDR1 PRHDT and CDR2 FYEKMQ (reference sequence). The CDR3 region is CASSPGTGRTNTEAFF. CDR3 nucleotides: TGTGCCAGCAGCCCCGGGACAGGGCGTACGAACACTGAAGCTTTCTTT.

Details on this clone: Other DNA sequences in this specimen translate into the identical CDR3. The rearrangement joins TRBV30 to TRBJ2-3; possibly TRBD1 for D (5 bases). With 0 bases removed from V and 1 base from J, the gap between germline ends came to 5 bases. CDR3 size: 13 residues. CDR1 is GTSNPN, CDR2 SVGIG, per germline (reference sequence). The CDR3 DNA sequence: TGTGCCTGGAGTGTAGGGGGCACAGATACGCAGTATTTT. Its translation: CAWSVGGTDTQYF. Together with reference TRBV30 and TRBJ2-3, the CDR3 gives the full variable domain: SQTIHQWPATLVQPVGSPLSLECTVEGTSNPNLYWYRQAAGRGLQLLFYSVGIGQISSEVPQNLSASRPQDRQFILSSKKLLLSDSGFYLCAWSVGGTDTQYFGPGTRLTVL.

This clone has only a few counts. The V gene is TRBV7-2, the J gene TRBJ1-2; D unclear. V was clipped by 2 bases and J by 4 bases, with 11 bases between them. Germline assignment: CDR1 SGHTA and CDR2 FQGNSA. The CDR3 is made up of 14 amino acids. The CDR3 spells CASSLSVVVYGYTF. CDR3 DNA: TGTGCCAGCAGCTTATCTGTGGTAGTCTATGGCTACACCTTC.

The chain uses TRBV4-3 and TRBJ1-2; D unclear. The CDR3 length is 20 residues. V was pared by 0 bases and J by 2 bases, with 25 bases between. Germline V gene lookup returns CDR1 LGHNA and CDR2 YSLEER. The CDR3: CASSQEIADSSAAINYGYTF. The CDR3 region has the DNA TGCGCCAGCAGCCAAGAAATTGCCGACTCAAGCGCCGCGATCAACTATGGCTACACCTTC.

This clone showed up just a few times. V usage is TRBV21-1 and J usage is TRBJ1-2; the D segment call TRBD1 is taken from the table without a DNA check. TRBV21-1 is a listed pseudogene. The length of the CDR3 is 14 residues. The CDR3 nucleotides read TGTGCCAGCAGCAAAGCCCCGGACAGTGGTGGCTACACCTTC. It codes for CASSKAPDSGGYTF.

This chain connects TRBV4-3 to TRBJ2-5, with D possibly TRBD1 on 7 matching bases. V lost 1 base and J lost 2, with 8 bases in between. Per the germline V gene, CDR1 is LGHNA and CDR2 is YSLEER. The CDR3 is made up of 14 amino acids. CDR3 sequence: CASSQAGGQETQYF. CDR3 nucleotide sequence: TGCGCCAGCAGCCAAGCAGGGGGGCAAGAGACCCAGTACTTC.

This clone has only a few counts. The genes are TRBV7-9 and TRBJ1-2, with a possible D match to TRBD1 (6 bases). The CDR3 is 15 amino acids. CDR1 and CDR2 (germline): SEHNR, FQNEAQ (reference sequence). The V end was cut by 4 bases, the J end by 4 bases, with 16 bases between. In nucleotides, the CDR3 is TGTGCCAGCAGCTACGGGTTCCCAGGGGTCTATGGCTACACCTTC. It codes for CASSYGFPGVYGYTF. Combining the CDR3 with reference TRBV7-9 and TRBJ1-2 gives the whole variable domain DTGVSQNPRHKITKRGQNVTFRCDPISEHNRLYWYRQTLGQGPEFLTYFQNEAQLEKSRLLSDRFSAERPKGSFSTLEIQRTEQGDSAMYLCASSYGFPGVYGYTFGSGTRLTVV.

The chain has TRBV19 and TRBJ2-3, with 9 nucleotides matching TRBD1. Germline CDR1 is LNHDA and CDR2 is SQIVND (reference sequence). V trimming: 1 base; J trimming: 3 bases; junction bases outside the gene matches: 5. There are 16 residues in the CDR3. CDR3 coding DNA: TGTGCCAGTAGTATAGGTATACAGGGGGCAACAGATACGCAGTATTTT. Translating gives CASSIGIQGATDTQYF.

V is TRBV28 and J is TRBJ2-5; the D gene is possibly TRBD2 (7 bases). V was shortened by 8 bases and J by 5 bases, with 18 bases between the two germline ends. Germline loops: CDR1 MDHEN, CDR2 SYDVKM. CDR3 length equals 14 residues. CDR3 protein: CASDEPGGRETQYF. The DNA for the CDR3 is TGTGCCAGCGACGAGCCGGGGGGCAGGGAGACCCAGTACTTC.

This chain joins TRBV23-1 and TRBJ1-5, with D perhaps matching TRBD1 (6 bases). TRBV23-1 is known as an ORF, though its function is uncertain. The V gene lost 3 bases and the J gene lost 4 bases, with 19 bases spanning the gap. This CDR3 region has 17 residues. The CDR3 DNA reads TGCGCCAGCAGTCACTATTGGACAGCCGGGCGTAATCAGCCCCAGCATTTT. Amino acids: CASSHYWTAGRNQPQHF.

In its sample, this clone was seen a few times. This chain links TRBV7-2 with TRBJ2-7, with 9 bases aligning to TRBD2. Germline V gene lookup returns CDR1 SGHTA and CDR2 FQGNSA. V dropped 5 bases and J dropped 0; count of bases not matched to a gene: 5. The CDR3 length is 15 residues. The CDR3 loop reads CASSASGGSSYEQYF. The CDR3 nucleotides read TGTGCCAGCAGCGCCAGCGGGGGGAGCTCCTACGAGCAGTACTTC.

The chain employs TRBV7-9 and TRBJ1-2; weak D call: TRBD1 (5 bases). V was cut by 1 base and J by 7 bases, with 10 bases left in between. Per the germline V gene, CDR1 is SEHNR and CDR2 is FQNEAQ (reference sequence). The CDR3 spans 13 residues. In DNA, the CDR3 is TGTGCCAGCAGCTTAGGACAGACGTTTGGCTACACCTTC. Its protein is CASSLGQTFGYTF.

The chain joins TRBV19 to TRBJ2-3, with 8 bases lining up with TRBD1. From germline, CDR1 is LNHDA and CDR2 SQIVND (reference sequence). CDR3 length: 14 residues. The junction had 7 bases not matched to a gene; V was cut back by 7 bases and J by 4 bases. Here the CDR3 DNA reads TGTGCCAGTAACCCCGACAGGGGCGCAGATACGCAGTATTTT. Protein sequence: CASNPDRGADTQYF.

This clone showed up just a few times. The V call is TRBV11-2, the J call TRBJ2-2, with a possible D match to TRBD1 (6 bases). The V end was cut by 3 bases, the J end by 4 bases, with 6 bases between. The CDR3 extends over 13 amino acids. Germline-derived CDR1 and CDR2 are SGHAT and FQNNGV. Here the CDR3 DNA reads TGTGCCAGCAGCTTCAGGGGCACCGGGGAGCTGTTTTTT. Encoded protein: CASSFRGTGELFF.